This T cell receptor beta chain originates from a study of shared clonotypes between healthy human individuals. Overall study context: Ranging from 18 to 49 in age, donors were two women and a few men.

Generated by immunoSEQ multiplex PCR, the TCRdb table keeps only in-frame clones and is missing some. The sample lists some 2,100,000 clones, approximately 94% occurring once. Cells designated naive CD8 were CD45RO-negative and were positively selected for CCR7, with terminally differentiated effector memory CD45RA+ cells excluded. HIV-negative, healthy adults without recent acute infections or vaccinations were the donors. The CDR3 has 13 amino acids. V lost 4 bases and J lost 5, with 11 bases in between. Germline values: CDR1 MNHEY, CDR2 SMNVEV (reference sequence). Sequenced sample: naive CD8+ T cells from PBMCs. The sequence came from a young man in good health. Some clones in this sample may be carry-over from other donors' samples. The V call is TRBV27, the J call TRBJ1-1; no clear D gene. This CDR3 reads CASSYRQATEAFF. In DNA, the CDR3 is TGTGCCAGCAGTTATCGGCAGGCGACTGAAGCTTTCTTT.